A single sample gave rise to the 3 T cell receptor beta chains below, sequenced in a study of PD-1 blockade in classical Hodgkin lymphoma. Each patient relapsed following autologous stem cell transplantation, and prior brentuximab vedotin exposure differed. The table came from immunoSEQ multiplex PCR; TCRdb's copy has only in-frame clones and leaves some out. The sample includes around 70,000 clones, 71% seen only once; the top ten take roughly 9%. Sequences were derived from peripheral blood mononuclear cells (PBMCs), sampled before the second cycle of nivolumab. These receptors were obtained from a human donor with classical Hodgkin lymphoma.

CDR3 DNA sequence: TGTGCCAGCAGTATGGGACAGGGTAACTATGGCTACACCTTC. Its translation: CASSMGQGNYGYTF. This sequence joins TRBV27 and TRBJ1-2, with TRBD1 identical over 9 bases. Germline CDR1 reads MNHEY; CDR2 reads SMNVEV (reference sequence). The J segment lost 1 base and the V segment lost 5 bases, leaving 2 bases of the junction unmatched. This CDR3 is built from 14 residues.

This chain links TRBV11-2 with TRBJ2-5, with 7 positions matching TRBD1. The junction had 4 bases not matched to a gene; V was cut back by 5 bases and J by 1 base. Germline V gene data show CDR1 as SGHAT and CDR2 as FQNNGV. The CDR3 has 14 residues. CDR3 DNA: TGTGCCAGCAGCCCTCGGGACAGCCAAGAGACCCAGTACTTC. Translated, it gives CASSPRDSQETQYF.

The sample holds a few counts of this clone. This chain links TRBV19 with TRBJ2-2; D gene unclear. This CDR3 has 14 residues. V gave up 3 bases and J gave up 7 bases, with 12 bases separating them. Germline assignment: CDR1 LNHDA and CDR2 SQIVND (reference sequence). The CDR3 DNA reads as TGTGCCAGTAGTATTTTTGGAAGTGGCGGGGAGCTGTTTTTT. Translation gives CASSIFGSGGELFF. The variable domain in full, completed from reference TRBV19 and TRBJ2-2, reads DGGITQSPKYLFRKEGQNVTLSCEQNLNHDAMYWYRQDPGQGLRLIYYSQIVNDFQKGDIAEGYSVSREKKESFPLTVTSAQKNPTAFYLCASSIFGSGGELFFGEGSRLTVL.